This TCR beta chain was documented in a study of T cells expressing NK-cell markers. As for the study in general: Most of the eight sequenced donors tested HCMV-seropositive; one tested seronegative. Study findings and constraints: The study did not resolve the HCMV specificity of expanded NKG2C+ T cell clones.

A note on this clonotype: Antigen: not known.

TCRdb reprocessed the 5' RACE reads and keeps a single row for each CDR3 protein, giving no DNA. This table lists about 3,400 distinct CDR3 sequences. The germline V gene encodes CDR1 PRHDT and CDR2 FYEKMQ (reference sequence). CDR3 length: 16 amino acids. The receptor was isolated from a man aged 18 to 69 in good health. The genes are TRBV13 and TRBJ1-6. The sample consisted of blood T cells: a sorted CD56 or NKG2C T cell subset, CD4+ or CD8+ T cells, or bulk PBMC T cells (not recorded which). The CDR3 is CASSPAGSSYNSPLHF.